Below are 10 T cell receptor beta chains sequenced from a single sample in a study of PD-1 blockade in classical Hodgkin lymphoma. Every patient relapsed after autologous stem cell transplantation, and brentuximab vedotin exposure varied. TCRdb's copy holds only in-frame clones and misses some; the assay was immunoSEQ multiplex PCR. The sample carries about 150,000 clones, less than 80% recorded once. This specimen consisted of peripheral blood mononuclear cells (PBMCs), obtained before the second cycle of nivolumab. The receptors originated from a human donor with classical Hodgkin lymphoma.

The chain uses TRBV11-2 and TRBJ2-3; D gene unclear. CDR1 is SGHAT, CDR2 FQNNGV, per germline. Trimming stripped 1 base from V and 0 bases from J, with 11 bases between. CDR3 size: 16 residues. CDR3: CASSLGDWLSTDTQYF. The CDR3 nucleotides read TGTGCCAGCAGCTTAGGAGACTGGCTCAGCACAGATACGCAGTATTTT.

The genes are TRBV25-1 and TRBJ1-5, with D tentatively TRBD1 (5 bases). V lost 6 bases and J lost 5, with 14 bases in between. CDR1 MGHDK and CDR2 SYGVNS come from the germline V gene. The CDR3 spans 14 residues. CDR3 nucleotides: TGTGCCAGCAGAGGGGCAGGTGAACATCAGCCCCAGCATTTT. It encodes CASRGAGEHQPQHF.

The CDR3: CASGLAWDRARGGYTF. CDR3 DNA sequence: TGTGCTAGTGGTTTGGCCTGGGACAGGGCGAGGGGTGGCTACACCTTC. V usage is TRBV12-5 and J usage is TRBJ1-2, with 9 nucleotides matching TRBD1. Looked up from germline, CDR1 is LGHNT and CDR2 is FRNRAP. V was pared by 1 base and J by 7 bases, with 10 bases of the junction left unmatched. This CDR3 region has 16 residues.

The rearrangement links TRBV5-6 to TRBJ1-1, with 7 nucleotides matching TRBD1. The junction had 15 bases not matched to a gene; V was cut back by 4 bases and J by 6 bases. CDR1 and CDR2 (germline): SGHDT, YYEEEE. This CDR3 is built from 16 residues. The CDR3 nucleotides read TGTGCCAGCAGCCCACCCCTTACAGGGGTCGGCGCTGAAGCTTTCTTT. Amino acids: CASSPPLTGVGAEAFF. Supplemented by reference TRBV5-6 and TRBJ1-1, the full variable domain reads DAGVTQSPTHLIKTRGQQVTLRCSPKSGHDTVSWYQQALGQGPQFIFQYYEEEERQRGNFPDRFSGHQFPNYSSELNVNALLLGDSALYLCASSPPLTGVGAEAFFGQGTRLTVV.

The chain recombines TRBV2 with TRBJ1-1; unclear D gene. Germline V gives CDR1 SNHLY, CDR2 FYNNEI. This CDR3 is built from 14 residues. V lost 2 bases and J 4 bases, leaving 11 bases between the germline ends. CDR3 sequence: CASSEYGGRTEAFF. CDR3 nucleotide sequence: TGTGCCAGCAGTGAATACGGCGGACGCACTGAAGCTTTCTTT.

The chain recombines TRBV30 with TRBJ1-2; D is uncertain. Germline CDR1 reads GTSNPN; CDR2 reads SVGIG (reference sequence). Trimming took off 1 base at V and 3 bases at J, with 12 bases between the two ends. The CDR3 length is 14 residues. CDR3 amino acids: CAWSGRQRYYGYTF. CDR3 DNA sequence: TGTGCCTGGAGTGGTCGGCAGAGGTACTATGGCTACACCTTC.

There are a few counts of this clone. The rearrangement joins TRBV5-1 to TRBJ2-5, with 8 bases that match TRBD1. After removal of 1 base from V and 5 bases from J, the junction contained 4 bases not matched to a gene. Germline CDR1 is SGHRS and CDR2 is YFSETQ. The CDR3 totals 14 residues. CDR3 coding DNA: TGCGCCAGCAGCTTGTGGACAGGGAGCGAGACCCAGTACTTC. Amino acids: CASSLWTGSETQYF.

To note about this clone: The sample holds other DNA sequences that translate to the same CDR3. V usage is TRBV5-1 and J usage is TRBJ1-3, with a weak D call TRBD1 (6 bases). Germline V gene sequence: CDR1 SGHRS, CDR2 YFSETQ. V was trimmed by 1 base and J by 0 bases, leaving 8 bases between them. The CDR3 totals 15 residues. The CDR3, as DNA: TGCGCCAGCAGCTTGCAGGGGAGCTCTGGAAACACCATATATTTT. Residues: CASSLQGSSGNTIYF.

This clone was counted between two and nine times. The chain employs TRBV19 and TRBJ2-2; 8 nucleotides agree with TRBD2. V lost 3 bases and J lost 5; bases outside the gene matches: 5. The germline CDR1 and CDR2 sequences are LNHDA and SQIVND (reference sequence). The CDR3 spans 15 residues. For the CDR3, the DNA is TGTGCCAGTAGTATGGCCTTAGCGGGGACCGGGGAGCTGTTTTTT. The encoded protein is CASSMALAGTGELFF.

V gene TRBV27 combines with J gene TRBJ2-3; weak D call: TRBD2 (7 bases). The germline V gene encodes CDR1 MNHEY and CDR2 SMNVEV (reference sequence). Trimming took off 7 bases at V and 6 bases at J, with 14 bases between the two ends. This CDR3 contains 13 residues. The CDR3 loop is CASTSRGADTQYF. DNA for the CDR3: TGTGCCAGCACCTCCCGGGGGGCGGATACGCAGTATTTT.